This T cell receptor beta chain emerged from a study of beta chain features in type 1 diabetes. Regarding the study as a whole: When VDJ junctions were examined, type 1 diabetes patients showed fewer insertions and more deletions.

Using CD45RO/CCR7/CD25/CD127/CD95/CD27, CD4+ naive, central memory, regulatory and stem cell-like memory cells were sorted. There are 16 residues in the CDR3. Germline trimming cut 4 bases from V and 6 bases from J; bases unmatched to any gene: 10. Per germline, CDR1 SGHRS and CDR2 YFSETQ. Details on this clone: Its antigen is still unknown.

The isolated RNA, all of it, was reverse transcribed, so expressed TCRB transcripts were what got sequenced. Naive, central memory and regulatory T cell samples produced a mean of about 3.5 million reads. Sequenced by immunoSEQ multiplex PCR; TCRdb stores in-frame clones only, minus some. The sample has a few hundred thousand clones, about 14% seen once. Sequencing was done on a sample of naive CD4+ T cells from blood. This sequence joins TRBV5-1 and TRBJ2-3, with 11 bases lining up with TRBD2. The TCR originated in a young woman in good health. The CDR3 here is CASSNMTSGARDTQYF. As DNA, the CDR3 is TGCGCCAGCAGCAACATGACTAGCGGGGCCCGGGATACGCAGTATTTT.